This T cell receptor beta chain is from a study of cytomegalovirus exposure and HLA in healthy donors. Study in general: Among the approximately 400 genotyped donors, approximately 81% were placed in the Caucasian-associated ancestry cluster. Findings and limits, study-wide: DRB1 had the most TCR associations and HLA-C the fewest, a later analysis found, with rates varying by HLA locus. Presence/absence analysis assumed near-uniform sequencing depth across donors. A later analysis showed that HLA-associated TCR beta chains had undergone more clonal expansion than equally common others.

The CDR3 is 14 amino acids. Germline CDR1 reads MDHEN; CDR2 reads SYDVKM. The V and J ends lost 7 bases and 2 bases respectively, with 15 bases between them. This PCR relied on a set of 60 Vbeta primers and 13 Jbeta primers. This table comes from immunoSEQ multiplex PCR, and its TCRdb copy is limited to in-frame clones, with some not included. The repertoire holds around 150,000 clones, with roughly 85% as singletons. Turning to this clone: Its antigen remains unknown. Other DNA sequences in the sample encode the same CDR3.

The TCR was taken from a male donor in good health and CMV-seropositive. The J gene is TRBJ2-7, the V gene TRBV28, with D hard to call. The sequencing sample was made of PBMCs. In DNA, the CDR3 is TGTGCCAGCACCTCACCGGGTGCCCCCTACGAGCAGTACTTC. Translated, it gives CASTSPGAPYEQYF.